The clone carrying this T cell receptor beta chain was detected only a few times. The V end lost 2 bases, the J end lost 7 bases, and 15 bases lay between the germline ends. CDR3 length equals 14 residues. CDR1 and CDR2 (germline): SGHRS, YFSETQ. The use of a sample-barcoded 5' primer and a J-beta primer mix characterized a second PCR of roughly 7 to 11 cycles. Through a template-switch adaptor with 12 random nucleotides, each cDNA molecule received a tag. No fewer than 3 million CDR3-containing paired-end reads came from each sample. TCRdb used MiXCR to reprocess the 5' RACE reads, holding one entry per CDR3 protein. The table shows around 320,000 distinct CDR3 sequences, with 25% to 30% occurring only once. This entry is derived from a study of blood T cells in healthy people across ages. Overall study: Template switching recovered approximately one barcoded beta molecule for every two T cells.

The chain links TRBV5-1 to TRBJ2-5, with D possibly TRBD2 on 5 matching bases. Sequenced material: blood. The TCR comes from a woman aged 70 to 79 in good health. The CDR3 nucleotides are TGCGCCAGCAGCTTTGACGAGGGATCGGGGACCCAGTACTTC. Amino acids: CASSFDEGSGTQYF.